The clone carrying this T cell receptor (beta chain) was picked up one time. Trimming pared 1 base from V and 1 base from J, leaving 5 bases between. Germline CDR1 SGHTA, CDR2 FQGNSA. This CDR3 comprises 14 residues. This sample was taken from a study of control samples from healthy donors and cancer patients. Sequenced by immunoSEQ multiplex PCR; TCRdb stores in-frame clones only, minus some. Of tens of thousands of clones in the sample, about 91% were seen once. The chain is built from TRBV7-2 and TRBJ2-1; D unclear. The receptor was isolated from a man in his thirties or forties with colorectal cancer. The specimen sequenced was PBMCs. CDR3 sequence reads: CASSLGGSYNEQFF. The CDR3 region has the DNA TGTGCCAGCAGCTTAGGTGGTTCCTACAATGAGCAGTTCTTC.